These 27 T cell receptor beta chains originate from one sample sequenced in a study of identical twins. One entry per CDR3 protein results from TCRdb running MiXCR on the 5' RACE reads. The repertoire holds about 700,000 distinct CDR3 sequences, around 6% seen once, with roughly 1.8% in the top ten. The sequencing input was naive T cells sorted from blood. These receptors were taken from a young man in good health.

This clonotype was detected a few times. The V call is TRBV15, the J call TRBJ2-3; no reliable D call. V lost 3 bases, J lost 2 bases, and 9 bases lay in between. CDR1 is LNHNV, CDR2 YYDKDF, per germline (reference sequence). This CDR3 is built from 14 residues. The CDR3, as DNA: TGTGCCACCAGCAGGGGTTCGGCCACAGATACGCAGTATTTT. Protein sequence: CATSRGSATDTQYF.

This clonotype came up a few times. The gene calls are TRBV30 and TRBJ1-5; a possible D gene is TRBD1 (5 bases). CDR1 and CDR2 (germline): GTSNPN, SVGIG (reference sequence). The germline V and J ends were trimmed by 4 bases and 0 bases, with 10 bases remaining between them. There are 14 residues in the CDR3. CDR3 in amino acids: CAWTRQNSNQPQHF. The CDR3 region has the DNA TGTGCCTGGACTAGACAGAATAGCAATCAGCCCCAGCATTTT.

In its sample, this clonotype was seen many times. The chain is built from TRBV28 and TRBJ2-1, with 9 bases matching TRBD2. This CDR3 contains 17 residues. The germline V gene encodes CDR1 MDHEN and CDR2 SYDVKM. The ends lost 3 bases at V and 8 bases at J; junction bases unmatched: 14. CDR3: CASSFLGREGHCDEQFF. For the CDR3, the DNA is TGTGCCAGCAGTTTCCTAGGGCGGGAGGGCCACTGCGATGAGCAGTTCTTC.

This clonotype was seen many times. This chain uses TRBV12-3 or TRBV12-4 with TRBJ1-1; D ambiguous. Trimming removed 6 bases at V and 2 bases at J, with 13 bases between. The length of the CDR3 is 14 residues. This CDR3 is CASRLPTRNTEAFF. DNA for the CDR3: TGTGCCAGCAGACTCCCGACCCGCAACACTGAAGCTTTCTTT.

This clonotype was detected ten times or more. The V call is TRBV20-1, the J call TRBJ2-3; D gene unclear. CDR3 length: 15 residues. Germline loops: CDR1 DFQATT, CDR2 SNEGSKA (reference sequence). The V and J ends lost 1 base and 0 bases respectively, with 11 bases between them. The CDR3 DNA reads as TGCAGTGCTAGAGTCAGACTCCTTAGCACAGATACGCAGTATTTT. Translating it yields CSARVRLLSTDTQYF.

This clonotype was counted at least ten times. The chain couples TRBV10-3 to TRBJ1-2, with D hard to call. The CDR3 runs 13 residues. V was clipped by 0 bases and J by 8 bases, with 10 bases between them. CDR1 ENHRY and CDR2 SYGVKD come from the germline V gene. CDR3 nucleotide sequence: TGTGCCATCAGTGAGTCGTCCCCCTCAGGCTACACCTTC. Its translation: CAISESSPSGYTF.

This clonotype was seen a handful of times. V gene TRBV12-3 or TRBV12-4 combines with J gene TRBJ1-5; weak D call: TRBD1 (5 bases). The CDR3 runs to 15 residues. Trimming left V 6 bases short and J 10 bases short, with 22 bases between. The CDR3 nucleotides are TGTGCCAGCAGCTTATCACAGGCGGTCGGAACTCCCCAGCATTTT. This encodes CASSLSQAVGTPQHF.

This clonotype has at least ten counts. The J gene is TRBJ2-7, the V gene TRBV28; D is possibly TRBD1 (5 bases). Trimming cost V 3 bases and J 7 bases, with 19 bases left between them. The CDR3 consists of 15 residues. CDR1 MDHEN and CDR2 SYDVKM come from the germline V gene. In nucleotides, the CDR3 is TGTGCCAGCAGTTTGTACAGGAATAAGTTGGGAGAGCAGTACTTC. Translated, it gives CASSLYRNKLGEQYF.

The chain uses TRBV20-1 and TRBJ2-2, with D unresolved. The CDR3 has 13 amino acids. Trimming took off 3 bases at V and 0 bases at J, with 5 bases between the two ends. Per germline, CDR1 DFQATT and CDR2 SNEGSKA (reference sequence). In nucleotides, the CDR3 is TGCAGTGCTAGTCGGACGAACACCGGGGAGCTGTTTTTT. Translation: CSASRTNTGELFF.

This clonotype was detected only a few times. This sequence joins TRBV7-9 and TRBJ2-7; D possibly matches TRBD1 or TRBD2 (5 bases each). This CDR3 is built from 13 residues. Trimming removed 5 bases at V and 7 bases at J, with 15 bases between. Germline V gene data show CDR1 as SEHNR and CDR2 as FQNEAQ (reference sequence). CDR3: CASSPVEGMEQYF. The CDR3 region has the DNA TGTGCCAGCAGCCCCGTAGAGGGGATGGAGCAGTACTTC.

The V call is TRBV2, the J call TRBJ2-7; D perhaps matches TRBD1 (6 bases). CDR1 is SNHLY and CDR2 is FYNNEI in the germline V gene. V lost 9 bases and J lost 1, with 16 bases in between. The CDR3 totals 14 residues. CDR3 sequence: CASEDRSFSYEQYF. CDR3 DNA sequence: TGTGCCAGTGAAGACAGGTCGTTTTCCTACGAGCAGTACTTC.

At least ten counts were recorded for this clonotype. This chain connects TRBV7-2 to TRBJ2-2; 9 bases are a match to TRBD2. V dropped 7 bases and J dropped 6; count of bases not matched to a gene: 6. CDR1 is SGHTA, CDR2 FQGNSA, per germline. The CDR3 consists of 14 residues. The CDR3 spells CASIAGGRAGELFF. The CDR3 coding sequence is TGTGCCAGCATTGCGGGAGGGCGCGCCGGGGAGCTGTTTTTT. The variable domain in full, completed from reference TRBV7-2 and TRBJ2-2, reads GAGVSQSPSNKVTEKGKDVELRCDPISGHTALYWYRQSLGQGLEFLIYFQGNSAPDKSGLPSDRFSAERTGGSVSTLTIQRTQQEDSAVYLCASIAGGRAGELFFGEGSRLTVL.

The chain uses TRBV11-3 and TRBJ2-3; D is possibly TRBD2 (5 bases). Trimming took 0 bases from V and 9 from J, leaving 16 bases between them. The germline gives CDR1 SGHNT, CDR2 YENEEA. The CDR3 has 15 residues. CDR3 in amino acids: CASSLDPAEPWTQYF. DNA for the CDR3: TGTGCCAGCAGCTTAGATCCAGCGGAGCCCTGGACGCAGTATTTT.

A remark on this clonotype: A much bigger clone sits one base away, suggesting this may be a read error. The chain recombines TRBV25-1 with TRBJ1-1, with a tentative D call TRBD1 (5 bases). Germline-derived CDR1 and CDR2 are MGHDK and SYGVNS. The length of the CDR3 is 11 residues. The CDR3 nucleotides read TGTACCATTTTTAGGGGAGGGACGGCTTTCTTT. Amino acid sequence: CTIFRGGTAFF.

This clonotype was detected many times. The chain carries TRBV28 and TRBJ2-5, with D perhaps assigned TRBD1 or TRBD2 (5 bases each). The germline gives CDR1 MDHEN, CDR2 SYDVKM. CDR3 length: 13 amino acids. V was shortened by 4 bases and J by 6 bases, with 12 bases between the two germline ends. The CDR3 sequence is CASSYRGVKTQYF. Here the CDR3 DNA reads TGTGCCAGCAGTTACCGGGGCGTGAAGACCCAGTACTTC.

This clonotype showed up just a few times. This sequence joins TRBV29-1 and TRBJ2-7; 8 nucleotides line up with TRBD1. The CDR3 has 13 amino acids. Germline loops: CDR1 SQVTM, CDR2 ANQGSEA. V lost 7 bases to trimming and J lost 2 bases; unmatched junction nucleotides: 7. Here the CDR3 reads CSATGGHAYEQYF. CDR3 DNA sequence: TGCAGCGCAACAGGGGGTCACGCCTACGAGCAGTACTTC.

The CDR3 protein is CAITTGGAEPQHF. The CDR3 nucleotides are TGTGCCATCACCACGGGGGGCGCGGAGCCCCAGCATTTT. The V and J genes are TRBV6-6 and TRBJ1-5; D is perhaps TRBD1 (6 bases). CDR1 is MNHNY, CDR2 SVGAGI, per germline (reference sequence). The V and J ends lost 10 bases and 8 bases respectively, with 18 bases between them. This CDR3 has 13 amino acids.

This clonotype was seen many times. V usage is TRBV12-3 or TRBV12-4 and J usage is TRBJ1-1; 8 bases match TRBD1. J was trimmed by 7 bases and V by 6 bases; bases with no gene match: 7. The CDR3 runs 13 residues. The CDR3 is CASSLLGQVEAFF. CDR3 coding DNA: TGTGCCAGCAGCCTTTTGGGACAGGTTGAAGCTTTCTTT.

This clonotype has a handful of counts. The gene calls are TRBV5-6 and TRBJ1-4, with D hard to call. Trimming stripped 4 bases from V and 11 bases from J, with 15 bases between. CDR3 length equals 13 residues. CDR1 SGHDT and CDR2 YYEEEE come from the germline V gene. The CDR3 DNA sequence: TGTGCCAGCAGCGAAAGACATGCCGGGAAACTGTTTTTT. This codes for CASSERHAGKLFF.

This clonotype was recorded at least ten times. V and J are TRBV25-1 and TRBJ1-2; D is perhaps TRBD1 (6 bases). Trimming pared 3 bases from V and 2 bases from J, leaving 10 bases between. The germline V gene encodes CDR1 MGHDK and CDR2 SYGVNS. The CDR3 extends over 14 amino acids. CDR3 bases: TGTGCCAGCAGTGAGGGGGCGGGGAACTATGGCTACACCTTC. Protein sequence: CASSEGAGNYGYTF.

This clonotype came up a few times. The chain uses TRBV14 and TRBJ2-7; D is uncertain. Trimming removed 2 bases at V and 2 bases at J, with 13 bases between. The length of the CDR3 is 15 residues. CDR1 SGHDN and CDR2 FVKESK come from the germline V gene. For the CDR3, the DNA is TGTGCCAGCAGCCAATGGGCCTTTACCCCCTACGAGCAGTACGTC. Its translation: CASSQWAFTPYEQYV.

The sample holds a few counts of this clonotype. The chain couples TRBV5-1 to TRBJ1-1; no reliable D call. The V gene's germline CDR1 is SGHRS and CDR2 YFSETQ. The CDR3 spans 17 residues. V shed 6 bases and J shed 1 base, with 22 bases lying between them. In DNA form, the CDR3 reads TGCGCCAGCACTCAACTACATGCCGGGAGCGCGAACACTGAAGCTTTCTTT. As protein: CASTQLHAGSANTEAFF.

This clonotype was observed a handful of times. The rearrangement uses TRBV28 and TRBJ2-2; possibly TRBD1 for D (5 bases). Trimming left V 1 base short and J 2 bases short, with 14 bases between. Per germline, CDR1 MDHEN and CDR2 SYDVKM. The CDR3 consists of 17 residues. CDR3 amino acids: CASSLLRQGINTGELFF. The CDR3 nucleotides read TGTGCCAGCAGTTTATTGCGCCAGGGCATCAACACCGGGGAGCTGTTTTTT.

This clonotype was detected ten times or more. The genes are TRBV29-1 and TRBJ2-5; D not resolved. The CDR3 spans 11 residues. Trimming stripped 4 bases from V and 0 bases from J, with 3 bases between. Germline V lookup: CDR1 SQVTM, CDR2 ANQGSEA. In DNA, the CDR3 is TGCAGCGTTGCTAACCAAGAGACCCAGTACTTC. This translates into CSVANQETQYF.

This clonotype has just a few counts. The rearrangement uses TRBV6-5 and TRBJ1-1; D uncertain. With 5 bases removed from V and 10 bases from J, the gap between germline ends came to 14 bases. The CDR3 length is 12 residues. Germline V gives CDR1 MNHEY, CDR2 SVGAGI. In nucleotides, the CDR3 is TGTGCCAGCAGTATAGTTTCAGGAGCAGCTTTCTTT. Translated: CASSIVSGAAFF.

The sample holds a few counts of this clonotype. The rearrangement links TRBV20-1 to TRBJ2-7, with D possibly matching TRBD2 (5 bases). The length of the CDR3 is 15 residues. The V gene lost 0 bases and the J gene lost 2 bases, with 14 bases spanning the gap. Germline values: CDR1 DFQATT, CDR2 SNEGSKA (reference sequence). The CDR3 nucleotides read TGCAGTGCTAGAGATCAATTCGGGATTCCCTACGAGCAGTACTTC. Amino acids: CSARDQFGIPYEQYF.

The table lists this clonotype with many counts. This chain links TRBV7-9 with TRBJ1-1; 7 bases line up with TRBD1. Germline values: CDR1 SEHNR, CDR2 FQNEAQ (reference sequence). V lost 6 bases and J lost 1; bases outside the gene matches: 5. This CDR3 is built from 14 residues. The CDR3 DNA reads TGTGCCAGCAGACCACAGGGGAAGAACACTGAAGCTTTCTTT. It specifies CASRPQGKNTEAFF.